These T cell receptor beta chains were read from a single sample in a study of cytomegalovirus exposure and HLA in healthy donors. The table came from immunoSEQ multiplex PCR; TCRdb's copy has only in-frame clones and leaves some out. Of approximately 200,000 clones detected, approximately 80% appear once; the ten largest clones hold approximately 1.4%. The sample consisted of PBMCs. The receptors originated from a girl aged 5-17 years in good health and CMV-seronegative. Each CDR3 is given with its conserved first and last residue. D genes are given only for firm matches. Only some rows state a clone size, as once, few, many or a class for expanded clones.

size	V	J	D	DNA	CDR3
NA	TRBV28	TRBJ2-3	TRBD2	TGTGCCAGCACCGAGACTAGCGGGAGGATTTTGGGCACAGATACGCAGTATTTT	CASTETSGRILGTDTQYF
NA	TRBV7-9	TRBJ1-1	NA	TGTGCCAGCAGAATAAACAAGGCGGGCACTGAAGCTTTCTTT	CASRINKAGTEAFF
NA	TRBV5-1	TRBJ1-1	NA	TGCGCCAGCACCTTAGGAGCGGATAGAAGGAACACTGAAGCTTTCTTT	CASTLGADRRNTEAFF
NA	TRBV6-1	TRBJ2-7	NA	TGTGCCAGCAGCGTTTTTTCGGGGTCCCTCTACGAGCAGTACTTC	CASSVFSGSLYEQYF
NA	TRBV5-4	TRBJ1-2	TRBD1	TGTGCCAGCAGCTCCGGCACCGGGACAGGGGGATATGGCTACACCTTC	CASSSGTGTGGYGYTF
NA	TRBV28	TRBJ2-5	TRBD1	TGTGCCAGCAACTCGCGCCCGGGGACAGGCCAAGGGACCCAGTACTTC	CASNSRPGTGQGTQYF
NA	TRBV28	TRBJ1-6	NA	TGTGCCAGCAGTTTGCGGCAGGGGTATTCACCCCTCCACTTT	CASSLRQGYSPLHF
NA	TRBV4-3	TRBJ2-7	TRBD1	TGCGCCAGCAGCCAAGATCTTCCAACCTCCTGGGACAGGACCTACGAGCAGTACTTC	CASSQDLPTSWDRTYEQYF
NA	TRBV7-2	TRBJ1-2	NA	TGTGCCAGCAGCTTAAACAGGGTAAATGGCTACACCTTC	CASSLNRVNGYTF
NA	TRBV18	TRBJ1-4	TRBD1	TGTGCCAGCTCGCCGTACCGGGACAGGGGGGAAAAACTGTTTTTT	CASSPYRDRGEKLFF
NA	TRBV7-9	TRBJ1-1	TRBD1	TGTGCCAGCAGCACCGGACAGGGCTATAATACTGAAGCTTTCTTT	CASSTGQGYNTEAFF
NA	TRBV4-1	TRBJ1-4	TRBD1	TGCGCCAGCAGCCGGACCGGGACAGAGTATGAAAAACTGTTTTTT	CASSRTGTEYEKLFF
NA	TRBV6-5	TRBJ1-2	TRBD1	TGTGCCAGCAGTTACAAGCTCGAGACAGGGGATGGCTACACCTTC	CASSYKLETGDGYTF
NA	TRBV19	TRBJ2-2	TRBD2	TGTGCCAGTAGTATAGTTAGGGGAGGGACCGGGGAGCTGTTTTTT	CASSIVRGGTGELFF
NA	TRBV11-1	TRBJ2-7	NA	TGTGCCAGCAGCTTAGCGGGCCAGGGCCGCCACATGTACGAGCAGTACTTC	CASSLAGQGRHMYEQYF
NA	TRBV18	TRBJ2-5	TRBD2	TGTGCCAGCTCACCGAGGACTAGCGGGAGCCTACTCCAAGAGACCCAGTACTTC	CASSPRTSGSLLQETQYF
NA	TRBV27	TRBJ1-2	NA	TGTGCCAGCAGTTTTGCAGGGTCTAACTATGGCTACACCTTC	CASSFAGSNYGYTF
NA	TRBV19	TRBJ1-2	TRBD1	TGTGCCAGTAGCGGGACAGGGGAAAACTATGGCTACACCTTC	CASSGTGENYGYTF
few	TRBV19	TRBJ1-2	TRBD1	TGTGCCAGTAGCAGAATATTAGCTGGACAGGAGTATGGCTACACCTTC	CASSRILAGQEYGYTF
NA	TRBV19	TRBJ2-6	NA	TGTGCCAGTAATCCTCCTGGGGCCAACGTCCTGACTTTC	CASNPPGANVLTF
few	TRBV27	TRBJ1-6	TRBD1	TGTGCCAGCAGTTTTTTTCCCCCGGGACAGGGTAGCAATTCACCCCTCCACTTT	CASSFFPPGQGSNSPLHF
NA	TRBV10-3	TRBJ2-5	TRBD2	TGTGCCATCAGTGAGTCAGGGTTCGGGAGGGCCGGGGGCCAAGAGACCCAGTACTTC	CAISESGFGRAGGQETQYF
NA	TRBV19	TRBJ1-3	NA	TGTGCCAGTAGCCATGTCCAGGGATCGTTTGGAAACACCATATATTTT	CASSHVQGSFGNTIYF
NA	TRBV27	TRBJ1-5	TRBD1	TGTGCCAGCAGTTGGACAGGGGGCCCGAATCAGCCCCAGCATTTT	CASSWTGGPNQPQHF
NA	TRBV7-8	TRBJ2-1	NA	TGTGCCAGCAGCTTAGCGCTGGGCCAGCGGGCTGACAATGAGCAGTTCTTC	CASSLALGQRADNEQFF
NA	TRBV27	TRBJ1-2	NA	TGTGCCAGCAACCGACAATATGCGGGGCCCGATGGCTACACCTTC	CASNRQYAGPDGYTF
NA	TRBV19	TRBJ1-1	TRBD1	TGTGCCAGTAGATCCATGGGGGACAGACCGAACACTGAAGCTTTCTTT	CASRSMGDRPNTEAFF